This T cell receptor (beta chain) is from a study of technical replicates of blood from a handful of donors. Germline V gene data show CDR1 as MNHEY and CDR2 as SMNVEV (reference sequence). The CDR3 contains 14 residues. V dropped 6 bases and J dropped 4 bases, with 13 bases sitting between them. Using immunoSEQ multiplex PCR, the repertoire was profiled, and TCRdb retains in-frame clones only, with some absent. The data show 100,000 or so clones, under 96% seen once. The receptor was isolated from a human donor in good health. The sample taken for sequencing was T cells isolated from PBMCs. The chain carries TRBV27 and TRBJ1-5; D unclear. The CDR3 nucleotides are TGTGCCAGCAGCCCCTCCTCTATAAATCAGCCCCAGCATTTT. Translated: CASSPSSINQPQHF.